These 11 T cell receptor beta chains were sequenced from one sample in a study of cytomegalovirus exposure and HLA in healthy donors. Both 60 Vbeta primers and 13 Jbeta primers went into the PCR. TCRdb's copy holds only in-frame clones and misses some; the assay was immunoSEQ multiplex PCR. The table shows 90,000 to 150,000 clones, with 60% to 85% occurring only once. Sequenced sample: PBMCs. The receptors originated from a woman in her 40s in good health and CMV-seropositive.

V gene TRBV2 combines with J gene TRBJ1-1, with D hard to call. CDR1 and CDR2 from the germline V gene are SNHLY and FYNNEI. V lost 3 bases, J lost 10 bases, and 9 bases lay in between. This CDR3 has 11 amino acids. The CDR3 sequence: CASSDLSPAFF. The CDR3 DNA reads TGTGCCAGCAGTGATCTATCTCCAGCTTTCTTT. Using reference TRBV2 and TRBJ1-1 for the parts outside the CDR3, the full variable domain is EPEVTQTPSHQVTQMGQEVILRCVPISNHLYFYWYRQILGQKVEFLVSFYNNEISEKSEIFDDQFSVERPDGSNFTLKIRSTKLEDSAMYFCASSDLSPAFFGQGTRLTVV.

The rearrangement uses TRBV6-1 and TRBJ1-2, with D hard to call. The CDR3 consists of 13 residues. Germline V gene data show CDR1 as MNHNS and CDR2 as SASEGT. V was trimmed by 2 bases and J by 4 bases, leaving 8 bases between them. In nucleotides, the CDR3 is TGTGCCAGCAGTGAATTGTCAGGCTATGGCTACACCTTC. It codes for CASSELSGYGYTF.

The chain links TRBV29-1 to TRBJ2-3; tentative D call: TRBD2 (6 bases). The CDR3 spans 12 residues. V was trimmed by 4 bases and J by 1 base, leaving 6 bases between them. Germline CDR1 SQVTM, CDR2 ANQGSEA. Here the CDR3 DNA reads TGCAGCGTTGGGGGGGGCACAGATACGCAGTATTTT. This gives the protein CSVGGGTDTQYF.

This chain joins TRBV4-1 and TRBJ2-3; 9 bases agree with TRBD1. Germline CDR1 is MGHRA and CDR2 is YSYEKL. The V gene end was trimmed by 1 base and the J gene end by 1 base; junction bases not matched to a gene: 0. This CDR3 comprises 15 residues. CDR3 bases: TGCGCCAGCAGCCAAGGACAGGGGGGCACAGATACGCAGTATTTT. This codes for CASSQGQGGTDTQYF.

This clone showed up just a few times. CDR3 region: CASSAQGVGYNEQFF. The CDR3 DNA follows: TGCGCCAGCAGCGCACAGGGCGTAGGGTACAATGAGCAGTTCTTC. The rearrangement uses TRBV5-1 and TRBJ2-1; tentative D call: TRBD1 (6 bases). Deletions cut 4 bases from V and 4 bases from J, with 15 bases between. The CDR3 runs to 15 residues. In germline, CDR1 is SGHRS, CDR2 YFSETQ.

V usage is TRBV7-9 and J usage is TRBJ2-1; 10 nucleotides align to TRBD2. This CDR3 spans 15 amino acids. CDR1 and CDR2 from the germline V gene are SEHNR and FQNEAQ (reference sequence). Trimming at V came to 2 bases and at J to 7 bases, leaving 5 bases not matched to a gene. CDR3 nucleotides: TGTGCCAGCAGCTTATTTGGGACTAGCGTAAATGAGCAGTTCTTC. It yields the protein CASSLFGTSVNEQFF.

This chain links TRBV28 with TRBJ2-5; a possible D gene is TRBD2 (5 bases). V dropped 7 bases and J dropped 5 bases, with 14 bases sitting between them. CDR1 is MDHEN, CDR2 SYDVKM, per germline. The CDR3 length is 13 residues. CDR3 sequence: CASTRGPGETQYF. The DNA for the CDR3 is TGTGCCAGCACCCGAGGGCCCGGCGAGACCCAGTACTTC.

The chain combines TRBV5-4 with TRBJ1-6; unclear D gene. The CDR3 loop spans 16 amino acids. Looked up from germline, CDR1 is SGHNT and CDR2 is YYREEE (reference sequence). The ends were cut back, 3 bases at V and 0 bases at J, with 10 bases in the middle. Here the CDR3 reads CASSSAGSSYNSPLHF. The CDR3 region has the DNA TGTGCCAGCAGCTCTGCGGGTAGCTCCTATAATTCACCCCTCCACTTT. The full variable domain, its missing parts supplied by reference TRBV5-4 and TRBJ1-6, is ETGVTQSPTHLIKTRGQQVTLRCSSQSGHNTVSWYQQALGQGPQFIFQYYREEENGRGNFPPRFSGLQFPNYSSELNVNALELDDSALYLCASSSAGSSYNSPLHFGNGTRLTVT.

DNA for the CDR3: TGTGCCACCATAAGGGAAGGGGTTGAAGCTTTCTTT. Protein sequence: CATIREGVEAFF. This chain uses TRBV6-5 with TRBJ1-1, with D possibly being TRBD1 (5 bases). The CDR3 is made up of 12 amino acids. The germline V and J ends were trimmed by 10 bases and 7 bases, with 16 bases remaining between them. Germline V CDR1 and CDR2: MNHEY, SVGAGI.

V usage is TRBV19 and J usage is TRBJ1-5, with 11 bases that match TRBD1. CDR3 length: 15 residues. With V trimmed by 5 bases and J by 4 bases, 4 bases remained unmatched. The germline V gene encodes CDR1 LNHDA and CDR2 SQIVND (reference sequence). The CDR3 region has the DNA TGTGCCAGTAGTGAGGGACAGGGGGGGAATCAGCCCCAGCATTTT. This sequence encodes CASSEGQGGNQPQHF.

V gene TRBV2 combines with J gene TRBJ2-7, with D maybe TRBD1 (6 bases). V lost 6 bases to trimming and J lost 4 bases, with 16 bases between them. Per the germline V gene, CDR1 is SNHLY and CDR2 is FYNNEI. This CDR3 has 14 residues. CDR3 sequence reads: CASRPGAGQYEQYF. CDR3 bases: TGTGCCAGCAGGCCAGGGGCAGGGCAGTACGAGCAGTACTTC.